This T cell receptor (beta chain) was sequenced during a study of T cells in Graves' hyperthyroidism and ophthalmopathy (dated by TCRdb to between 2018 and 2021). Notes on the research overall: Peripheral blood was sampled at the time of initial diagnosis, prior to any treatment. To identify TCR V-J signatures that set the groups apart, the researchers used a discovery cohort of more than 95 patients, made up of under 45 with Graves' ophthalmopathy and 57 with stable Graves' hyperthyroidism. Prospective prediction of ophthalmopathy was tested in an independent validation cohort of 18 to 20 hyperthyroidism patients and 17 patients who later progressed to ophthalmopathy. The 75 to 100 discovery patients were divided at random into training and test sets in a 7:3 ratio. In addition, the study compared T-cell repertoires in thyroid tissue and in blood from six Graves' hyperthyroidism patients. After sampling, hyperthyroidism patients received methimazole starting at 30 mg daily, and ophthalmopathy patients received high-dose intravenous methylprednisolone. TCR Vbeta CDR3 sequencing of 135 peripheral blood samples (approximately 44 ophthalmopathy, approximately 80 hyperthyroidism and roughly 17 progressor patients) is reported in the paper. General study outcomes and caveats: During validation, the model predicted progression to ophthalmopathy a median of approximately 6.5 months ahead of onset, with almost 71% sensitivity and 72% to 80% specificity. In cross-validation, a model built on a 13 V-J signature told ophthalmopathy apart from stable hyperthyroidism with just under 90% sensitivity and about 81% specificity, and in testing the same model reached 80%/75%. No statistical method was used to set the sample size in advance, and investigators knew the group allocation. Most expanded thyroid clonotypes (frequency above 0.001) were also found in blood, which suggests that blood repertoires may mirror thyroid immune responses.

This clonotype has a single count. No cognate antigen has been identified for it. A much larger clonotype is one base distant, so this may be a read error. Stable Graves' hyperthyroidism was defined as the absence of progression to ophthalmopathy over 18 months of follow-up. The hyperthyroidism patients were between 18 and 65 years old and newly diagnosed, with a disease duration of less than 2 months. Patients with uncontrolled infections, other autoimmune diseases, pregnancy or lactation were excluded. Diagnoses were based on clinical symptoms, serum thyroxine and TRAb, thyroid ultrasound and orbital computed tomography. Ficoll-Paque density gradient centrifugation was used to isolate PBMCs from about 10 ml of fresh peripheral blood. Total RNA was extracted with Trizol reagent, and quality was checked on an Agilent 2100 Bioanalyzer. The TCR beta CDR3 regions were amplified from RNA transcripts. The first round of RT-PCR for the TCR CDR3 was performed with the HTBI primer set and the Qiagen OneStep RT-PCR kit. Libraries were constructed in a second round of multiplex PCR, after which size selection and purification were performed. Paired-end sequencing of the libraries was performed with 100 bp reads on an Illumina HiSeq2000. Concerning the study's data processing: SOAPnuke was used to process the raw data, throwing out any read that contained adapters or uncalled bases, had a mean Phred below 15, or lacked an exact constant-primer or identifier match. High-quality paired reads were merged using COPE v1.2.5, and each unique nucleotide sequence was defined as a clonotype. MiTCR v1.1 was used to align the clonotypes against IMGT TRBV, TRBD and TRBJ reference segments. Analysis was restricted to V-J combinations with a frequency above 0.0001, which covered 99.2% of repertoires. A TCS score was defined as the ratio between F50 (clonal expansion) and ExV (chaos), using BLOSUM62-based TCRdist between CDR3 peptides within each V-J. Welch's t-statistics and random forest reduced 500 to 550 V-J features to 10 to 15, which were used in a naive Bayes classifier (R e1071). TCRdb passed the public sequencing reads through fastp at Q25 and MiXCR, retaining productive beta sequences. Here each entry gathers all rows of one CDR3 protein and keeps the most common genes and DNA. The V and J calls and clone size come from TCRdb's table, not from the authors' own analysis. The sample table records 700,000 or so distinct CDR3 sequences; roughly 17% of these occur just once. Around 8.1% of the sample is held by the ten biggest clonotypes.

The CDR3 contains 12 residues, cysteine and phenylalanine counted. The only DNA kept is the CDR3, 36 bases in frame from the first base. The germline V gene provides CDR1 MDHEN and CDR2 SYDVKM. The clonotype comes from a man between 18 and 29 years old with Graves' hyperthyroidism. Sequencing used blood. The receptor chain draws on TRBV28 and TRBJ1-2; no D gene is confidently identified. The nucleotides read TGTGCCAGCGGTTTATCAGGAGAGGGCTACACCTTC. Translated, it gives CASGLSGEGYTF.